Each of the 21 T cell receptor beta chains below was sequenced from the same sample in a study of cytomegalovirus exposure and HLA in healthy donors. A multiplex PCR was run with 60 Vbeta primers and 13 Jbeta primers. The table came from immunoSEQ multiplex PCR; TCRdb's copy has only in-frame clones and leaves some out. The sample's table shows about 200,000 clones. What was sequenced was PBMCs. The receptors derive from a girl aged 2 to 10 in good health and CMV-seropositive.

V is TRBV5-6 and J is TRBJ2-7; 9 positions match TRBD1. Germline trimming cut 4 bases from V and 7 bases from J; bases unmatched to any gene: 12. The CDR3 covers 15 residues. Per germline, CDR1 SGHDT and CDR2 YYEEEE. CDR3 residues: CASSQGTGPPTEQYF. The CDR3 DNA sequence: TGTGCCAGCAGCCAAGGGACAGGGCCTCCTACGGAGCAGTACTTC. Filled out from reference TRBV5-6 and TRBJ2-7, the complete variable domain reads DAGVTQSPTHLIKTRGQQVTLRCSPKSGHDTVSWYQQALGQGPQFIFQYYEEEERQRGNFPDRFSGHQFPNYSSELNVNALLLGDSALYLCASSQGTGPPTEQYFGPGTRLTVT.

This chain connects TRBV5-1 to TRBJ1-3, with 7 bases identical to TRBD1. The germline V gene encodes CDR1 SGHRS and CDR2 YFSETQ. Losses at the gene ends were 6 bases for V and 3 bases for J; bases not matched to a gene: 6. This CDR3 is 14 amino acids long. The CDR3 reads CASTPGTVGNTIYF. The CDR3 region has the DNA TGCGCCAGCACACCCGGGACAGTTGGAAACACCATATATTTT.

V is TRBV11-2 and J is TRBJ2-3, with a weak D call TRBD1 (6 bases). The germline gives CDR1 SGHAT, CDR2 FQNNGV. This CDR3 spans 14 amino acids. With 0 bases removed from V and 5 bases from J, the gap between germline ends came to 9 bases. The CDR3 spells CASSLDQGLDTQYF. In DNA form, the CDR3 reads TGTGCCAGCAGCTTAGATCAGGGGTTAGATACGCAGTATTTT.

The rearrangement uses TRBV5-1 and TRBJ2-1; maybe TRBD1 (5 bases). The CDR3 is 15 residues long. V lost 0 bases to trimming and J lost 8 bases, with 15 bases between them. The germline CDR1 and CDR2 sequences are SGHRS and YFSETQ. CDR3 region: CASSLGQRWLDEQFF. Written as DNA, the CDR3 is TGCGCCAGCAGCTTGGGACAGCGATGGCTTGATGAGCAGTTCTTC.

The V and J genes are TRBV10-1 and TRBJ1-2; D ambiguous. CDR1 is WNHNN, CDR2 SYGVQD, per germline (reference sequence). The CDR3 length is 13 residues. V lost 10 bases, J lost 6 bases, and 18 bases lay in between. The CDR3 coding sequence is TGCGCCACCACGTTGCCATACAAGAATGGCTACACCTTC. It translates to CATTLPYKNGYTF.

This chain joins TRBV7-9 and TRBJ1-1; 9 bases line up with TRBD1. The CDR3 is 15 residues long. The junction had 5 bases not matched to a gene; V was cut back by 6 bases and J by 0 bases. In germline, CDR1 is SEHNR, CDR2 FQNEAQ (reference sequence). Written as DNA, the CDR3 is TGTGCCAGCAGTCGAACAGGGGGCCTGAACACTGAAGCTTTCTTT. As protein: CASSRTGGLNTEAFF.

This chain uses TRBV27 with TRBJ2-2, with 8 bases aligning to TRBD2. The CDR3 is 15 residues long. V was clipped by 8 bases and J by 4 bases; unmatched bases: 9. Germline lookup yields CDR1 MNHEY and CDR2 SMNVEV (reference sequence). CDR3 DNA: TGTGCCAGCGGTACACGAAGCGGGAGCACCGGGGAGCTGTTTTTT. Its protein is CASGTRSGSTGELFF.

The chain joins TRBV19 to TRBJ1-1, with D perhaps TRBD1 (5 bases). Looked up from germline, CDR1 is LNHDA and CDR2 is SQIVND (reference sequence). The CDR3 sequence is 13 residues long. V was clipped by 7 bases and J by 3 bases, with 12 bases between them. The chain's CDR3 is CASTWGWDTEAFF. The CDR3 region has the DNA TGTGCCAGTACCTGGGGCTGGGACACTGAAGCTTTCTTT.

The rearrangement links TRBV29-1 to TRBJ2-5; 8 bases fit TRBD1. V was clipped by 4 bases and J by 1 base; unmatched bases: 5. Per the germline V gene, CDR1 is SQVTM and CDR2 is ANQGSEA. This CDR3 has 14 amino acids. CDR3 coding DNA: TGCAGCGTTGGGAGACAGGGGATCCAAGAGACCCAGTACTTC. Amino acids: CSVGRQGIQETQYF.

V and J are TRBV27 and TRBJ1-2; the D is unclear. The CDR3 covers 15 residues. The germline CDR1 and CDR2 sequences are MNHEY and SMNVEV (reference sequence). V lost 6 bases to trimming and J lost 5 bases, with 19 bases between them. The CDR3 DNA reads TGTGCCAGCAGCTCCAATAGCGGGGTGGGGTATGGCTACACCTTC. Its protein product is CASSSNSGVGYGYTF.

The chain recombines TRBV30 with TRBJ1-1; no firm D call. The CDR3 extends over 10 amino acids. Germline V gives CDR1 GTSNPN, CDR2 SVGIG (reference sequence). V lost 7 bases, J lost 5 bases, and 8 bases lay in between. The CDR3 region is CAFGWTEAFF. CDR3 coding DNA: TGTGCCTTCGGTTGGACTGAAGCTTTCTTT.

J is TRBJ2-2 and V is TRBV18; maybe TRBD2 (5 bases). The CDR3 runs to 16 residues. The germline V gene encodes CDR1 KGHSH and CDR2 LQKENI. Between the trimmed V and J ends, which lost 2 bases and 5 bases, there was a span of 15 bases. Here the CDR3 reads CASSPTARERTGELFF. The CDR3 DNA reads TGTGCCAGCTCACCAACGGCGAGGGAGAGAACCGGGGAGCTGTTTTTT.

The V gene is TRBV27, the J gene TRBJ2-7; 9 positions match TRBD2. The ends lost 5 bases at V and 4 bases at J; junction bases unmatched: 9. Germline assignment: CDR1 MNHEY and CDR2 SMNVEV (reference sequence). This CDR3 has 15 amino acids. The CDR3 here is CASSLRASGTYEQYF. The CDR3 DNA is TGTGCCAGCAGTCTTAGGGCTAGCGGGACTTACGAGCAGTACTTC.

The rearrangement links TRBV10-3 to TRBJ2-2, with 10 nucleotides matching TRBD2. With V trimmed by 8 bases and J by 6 bases, 9 bases remained unmatched. Germline V gene lookup returns CDR1 ENHRY and CDR2 SYGVKD. CDR3 length: 15 residues. In DNA form, the CDR3 reads TGTGCCATCCATAGCGGGAGGCTTGGGGCCGGGGAGCTGTTTTTT. It codes for CAIHSGRLGAGELFF.

V gene TRBV18 combines with J gene TRBJ2-1; 10 bases fit TRBD1. With V trimmed by 3 bases and J by 4 bases, 12 bases remained unmatched. Per germline, CDR1 KGHSH and CDR2 LQKENI. This CDR3 region has 18 residues. The DNA for the CDR3 is TGTGCCAGCTCACCCCGGGGGGAACCGGGACAGGGGTACAATGAGCAGTTCTTC. Protein product: CASSPRGEPGQGYNEQFF.

V usage is TRBV5-6 and J usage is TRBJ2-5; 7 bases map to TRBD1. The V gene's germline CDR1 is SGHDT and CDR2 YYEEEE. The CDR3 loop spans 14 amino acids. The trim removed 4 bases at V and 4 bases at J, leaving 7 bases unmatched. The CDR3 sequence: CASSLGQARETQYF. The CDR3, as DNA: TGTGCCAGCAGCCTCGGACAGGCGAGAGAGACCCAGTACTTC.

To note about this clone: Other nucleotide sequences in the sample specify the same CDR3. The chain has TRBV30 and TRBJ1-3, with D hard to call. CDR1 GTSNPN and CDR2 SVGIG come from the germline V gene (reference sequence). There are 12 residues in the CDR3. Trimming stripped 3 bases from V and 7 bases from J, with 10 bases between. The CDR3 nucleotides are TGTGCCTGGAGACGAGGAGGGAACACCATATATTTT. This encodes CAWRRGGNTIYF.

The rearrangement links TRBV10-3 to TRBJ1-5; D ambiguous. The V end was cut by 0 bases, the J end by 0 bases, with 6 bases between. Looked up from germline, CDR1 is ENHRY and CDR2 is SYGVKD. The CDR3 has 15 residues. The CDR3 loop reads CAISESSDSNQPQHF. Here the CDR3 DNA reads TGTGCCATCAGTGAGTCCAGTGATAGCAATCAGCCCCAGCATTTT.

CDR3 loop: CASNLGGALQETQYF. The CDR3, as DNA: TGCGCCAGCAACTTAGGGGGGGCCTTACAAGAGACCCAGTACTTC. The V and J genes are TRBV5-1 and TRBJ2-5, with D maybe TRBD2 (7 bases). Germline V gene lookup returns CDR1 SGHRS and CDR2 YFSETQ. Trimming cost V 6 bases and J 2 bases, with 17 bases left between them. The CDR3 extends over 15 amino acids.

The chain couples TRBV14 to TRBJ2-7; 10 bases match TRBD2. Per the germline V gene, CDR1 is SGHDN and CDR2 is FVKESK. The CDR3 consists of 20 residues. The J segment lost 2 bases and the V segment lost 0 bases, leaving 16 bases of the junction unmatched. This chain's CDR3 is CASSQEVAGLAVGPPYEQYF. The CDR3 bases are TGTGCCAGCAGCCAAGAAGTTGCAGGACTAGCGGTTGGACCCCCCTACGAGCAGTACTTC.

The chain uses TRBV7-3 and TRBJ2-1, with D possibly matching TRBD1 (5 bases). The germline V and J ends were trimmed by 2 bases and 6 bases, with 11 bases remaining between them. This CDR3 spans 14 amino acids. Germline V gives CDR1 SGHTA, CDR2 FQGTGA. The CDR3 loop reads CASSLWERGNEQFF. The CDR3 coding sequence is TGTGCCAGCAGCTTATGGGAAAGGGGCAATGAGCAGTTCTTC.